What follows are 5 T cell receptor beta chains derived from one specimen sequenced in a study of blood T cell repertoires in COVID-19. Profiling relied on immunoSEQ multiplex PCR, and the TCRdb table lists in-frame clones only, not all of them. This sample carries approximately 100,000 clones, 85% of them seen once, and the ten largest clones take 35% to 45%. The source material was peripheral blood. These receptors all come from a man older than 75 with acute or convalescent COVID-19.

This clone was counted a few times. The chain uses TRBV5-6 and TRBJ1-1, with D possibly matching TRBD1 (6 bases). The CDR3 is made up of 14 amino acids. Trimming took off 4 bases at V and 1 base at J, with 11 bases between the two ends. The germline V gene encodes CDR1 SGHDT and CDR2 YYEEEE. This CDR3 is CASSQIRGNTEAFF. As DNA, the CDR3 is TGTGCCAGCAGCCAAATCAGGGGGAACACTGAAGCTTTCTTT. Full variable domain (missing parts from reference TRBV5-6 and TRBJ1-1): DAGVTQSPTHLIKTRGQQVTLRCSPKSGHDTVSWYQQALGQGPQFIFQYYEEEERQRGNFPDRFSGHQFPNYSSELNVNALLLGDSALYLCASSQIRGNTEAFFGQGTRLTVV.

The chain recombines TRBV11-3 with TRBJ2-3, with 10 bases lining up with TRBD2. V shed 4 bases, J shed 2 bases, and the junction held 6 bases outside the gene matches. This CDR3 is 16 amino acids long. In germline, CDR1 is SGHNT, CDR2 YENEEA. CDR3 DNA: TGTGCCAGCAGCTCCGGACTAGCGGAAAACACAGATACGCAGTATTTT. This sequence encodes CASSSGLAENTDTQYF.

The chain combines TRBV7-9 with TRBJ2-3; D not resolved. Trimming left V 3 bases short and J 2 bases short, with 9 bases between. The CDR3 runs to 14 residues. The V gene's germline CDR1 is SEHNR and CDR2 FQNEAQ (reference sequence). The CDR3 protein is CASSLAAPTDTQYF. CDR3 DNA: TGTGCCAGCAGCTTGGCGGCCCCCACAGATACGCAGTATTTT.

The table lists this clone with a few counts. The chain joins TRBV5-4 to TRBJ1-6; TRBD1 matches at 8 bases. The CDR3 length is 15 residues. The J segment lost 6 bases and the V segment lost 3 bases, leaving 5 bases of the junction unmatched. Germline V gives CDR1 SGHNT, CDR2 YYREEE (reference sequence). The CDR3, as DNA: TGTGCCAGCAGCTCCCAGACAGGGGCTAATTCACCCCTCCACTTT. This encodes CASSSQTGANSPLHF. The complete variable domain, with remaining parts taken from reference TRBV5-4 and TRBJ1-6, reads ETGVTQSPTHLIKTRGQQVTLRCSSQSGHNTVSWYQQALGQGPQFIFQYYREEENGRGNFPPRFSGLQFPNYSSELNVNALELDDSALYLCASSSQTGANSPLHFGNGTRLTVT.

CDR3 residues: CASSTGQGGSYEQYF. In DNA, the CDR3 is TGTGCCAGTAGTACCGGACAGGGGGGATCCTACGAGCAGTACTTC. The J gene is TRBJ2-7, the V gene TRBV19, with 10 bases that match TRBD1. Germline lookup yields CDR1 LNHDA and CDR2 SQIVND (reference sequence). The CDR3 contains 15 residues. The V gene end was trimmed by 4 bases and the J gene end by 1 base; junction bases not matched to a gene: 4.